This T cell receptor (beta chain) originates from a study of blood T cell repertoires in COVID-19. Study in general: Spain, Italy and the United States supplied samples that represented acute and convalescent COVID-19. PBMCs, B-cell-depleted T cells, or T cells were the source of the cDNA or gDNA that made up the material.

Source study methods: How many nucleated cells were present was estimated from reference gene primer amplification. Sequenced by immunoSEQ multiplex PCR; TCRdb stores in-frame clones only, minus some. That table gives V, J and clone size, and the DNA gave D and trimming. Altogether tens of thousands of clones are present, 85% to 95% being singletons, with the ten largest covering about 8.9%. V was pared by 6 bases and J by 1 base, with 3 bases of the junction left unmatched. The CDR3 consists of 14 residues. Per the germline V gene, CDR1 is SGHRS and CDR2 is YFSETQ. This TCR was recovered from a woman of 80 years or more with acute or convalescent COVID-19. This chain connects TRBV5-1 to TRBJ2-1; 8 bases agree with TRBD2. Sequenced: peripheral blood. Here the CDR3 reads CASTSGSSYNEQFF. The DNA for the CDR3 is TGCGCCAGCACTAGCGGGTCTTCCTACAATGAGCAGTTCTTC.